This T cell receptor (beta chain) came from a study of graft-versus-host responses after intestinal transplantation. Sequencing used immunoSEQ multiplex PCR; TCRdb keeps in-frame clones, though not all of them. This sample yields approximately 19,000 clones, of which around nine tenths are seen a single time; less than 2% belongs to the top ten. The clonotype was recovered from a human patient who received an intestinal transplant, so some T cells may come from the graft donor. This specimen was PBMCs, taken 350 to 400 days after transplant.

The CDR3 here is CASSPLLPGDNEQFF. The DNA of the CDR3 is TGTGCCAGTAGTCCCCTCCTACCGGGGGACAATGAGCAGTTCTTC. The chain is built from TRBV19 and TRBJ2-1, with TRBD2 as a possible D gene (6 bases). CDR3 length equals 15 residues. Germline V gives CDR1 LNHDA, CDR2 SQIVND (reference sequence). V lost 5 bases to trimming and J lost 5 bases, with 16 bases between them.